This T cell receptor beta chain was recorded in a study of neurological immune-mediated disorders. The CDR3 extends over 15 amino acids. The ends were cut back, 4 bases at V and 3 bases at J, with 14 bases in the middle. In germline, CDR1 is SGHTA, CDR2 FQGNSA. Findings of the study overall: No sharing of CDR3 amino acid sequences was observed among expanded clones across subjects, suggesting private repertoires in all groups. When grouped phylogenetically, the repertoires of 18 of the 34 multiple sclerosis patients fell together in one related-CDR3 cluster, which is a possible signature.

As to this clonotype: Its specificity is not known.

Synthesis of cDNA was carried out by template-switch 5'RACE. The reaction used 10-nucleotide random UMIs. TCRdb called the 5' RACE reads again in MiXCR, with one record for every CDR3 protein. The sample holds 46,000 or so distinct CDR3 sequences, around 4.5% seen once. Unsorted libraries were generated from 2 million PBMCs. These cells had been stored in RNAlater at -80 C. The sample taken for sequencing was PBMCs. The receptor was isolated from a woman aged 60 to 75 with multiple sclerosis. The chain employs TRBV7-2 and TRBJ2-3; D is undetermined. The CDR3 DNA is TGTGCCAGCAGCTCCCAAAGTAGATTGACAGATACGCAGTATTTT. This encodes CASSSQSRLTDTQYF.